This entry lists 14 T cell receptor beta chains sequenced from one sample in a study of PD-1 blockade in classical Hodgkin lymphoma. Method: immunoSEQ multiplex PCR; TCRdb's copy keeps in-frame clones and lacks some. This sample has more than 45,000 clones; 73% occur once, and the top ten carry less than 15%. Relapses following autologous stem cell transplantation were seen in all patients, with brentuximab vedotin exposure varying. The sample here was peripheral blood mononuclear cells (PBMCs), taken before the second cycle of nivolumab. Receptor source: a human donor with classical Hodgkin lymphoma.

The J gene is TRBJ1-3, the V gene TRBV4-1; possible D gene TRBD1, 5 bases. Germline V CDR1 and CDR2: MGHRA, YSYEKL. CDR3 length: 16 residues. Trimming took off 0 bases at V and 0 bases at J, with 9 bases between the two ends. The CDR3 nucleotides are TGCGCCAGCAGCCAAGAATACAGGCTCTCTGGAAACACCATATATTTT. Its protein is CASSQEYRLSGNTIYF.

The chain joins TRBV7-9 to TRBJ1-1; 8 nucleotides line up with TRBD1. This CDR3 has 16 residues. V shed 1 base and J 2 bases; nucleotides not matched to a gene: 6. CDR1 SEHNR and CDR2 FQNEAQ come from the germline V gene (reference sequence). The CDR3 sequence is CASSLVPTGVNTEAFF. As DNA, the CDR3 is TGTGCCAGCAGCTTAGTGCCGACAGGGGTTAACACTGAAGCTTTCTTT.

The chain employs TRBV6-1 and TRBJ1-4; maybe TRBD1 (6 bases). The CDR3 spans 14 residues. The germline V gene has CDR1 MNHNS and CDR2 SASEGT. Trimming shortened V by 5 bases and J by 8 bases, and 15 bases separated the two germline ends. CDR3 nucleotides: TGTGCCAGCAGTTTAAGGGGGGTAGGAGAAAAACTGTTTTTT. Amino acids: CASSLRGVGEKLFF.

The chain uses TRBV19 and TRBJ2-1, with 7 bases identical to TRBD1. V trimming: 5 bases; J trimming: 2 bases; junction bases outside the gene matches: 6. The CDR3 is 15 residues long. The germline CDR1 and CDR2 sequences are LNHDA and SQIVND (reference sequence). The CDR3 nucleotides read TGTGCCAGTAGTCCAGGGGGTCGGGCCTACAATGAGCAGTTCTTC. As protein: CASSPGGRAYNEQFF. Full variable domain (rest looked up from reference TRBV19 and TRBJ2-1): DGGITQSPKYLFRKEGQNVTLSCEQNLNHDAMYWYRQDPGQGLRLIYYSQIVNDFQKGDIAEGYSVSREKKESFPLTVTSAQKNPTAFYLCASSPGGRAYNEQFFGPGTRLTVL.

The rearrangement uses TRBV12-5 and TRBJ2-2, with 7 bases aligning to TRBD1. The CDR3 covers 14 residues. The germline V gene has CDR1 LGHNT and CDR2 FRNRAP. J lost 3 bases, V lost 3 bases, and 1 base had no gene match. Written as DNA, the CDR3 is TGTGCTAGTGGTTTACAGGGGTACACCGGGGAGCTGTTTTTT. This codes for CASGLQGYTGELFF.

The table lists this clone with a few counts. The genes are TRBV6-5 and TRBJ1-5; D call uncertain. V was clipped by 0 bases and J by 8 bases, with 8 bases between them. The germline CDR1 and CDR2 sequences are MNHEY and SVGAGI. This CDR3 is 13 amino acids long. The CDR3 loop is CASSYSLWEPQHF. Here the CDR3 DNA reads TGTGCCAGCAGTTACTCGTTATGGGAGCCCCAGCATTTT.

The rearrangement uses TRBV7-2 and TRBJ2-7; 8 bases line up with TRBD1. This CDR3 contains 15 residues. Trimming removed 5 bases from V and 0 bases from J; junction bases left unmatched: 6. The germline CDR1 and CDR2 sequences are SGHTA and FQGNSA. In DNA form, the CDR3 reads TGTGCCAGCAGCCCGGGGACAGGTGACTCCTACGAGCAGTACTTC. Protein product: CASSPGTGDSYEQYF.

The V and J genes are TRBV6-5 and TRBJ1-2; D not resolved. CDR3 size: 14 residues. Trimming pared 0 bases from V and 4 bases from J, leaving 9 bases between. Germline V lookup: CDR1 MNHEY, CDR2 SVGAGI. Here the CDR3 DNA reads TGTGCCAGCAGTTACTCGGCAGCCAGCTATGGCTACACCTTC. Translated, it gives CASSYSAASYGYTF.

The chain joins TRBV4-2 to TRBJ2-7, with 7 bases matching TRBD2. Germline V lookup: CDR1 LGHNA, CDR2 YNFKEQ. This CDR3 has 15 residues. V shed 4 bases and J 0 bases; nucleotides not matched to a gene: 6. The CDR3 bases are TGTGCCAGCAGCCCAAGCTGGACTAGCTCCTACGAGCAGTACTTC. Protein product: CASSPSWTSSYEQYF.

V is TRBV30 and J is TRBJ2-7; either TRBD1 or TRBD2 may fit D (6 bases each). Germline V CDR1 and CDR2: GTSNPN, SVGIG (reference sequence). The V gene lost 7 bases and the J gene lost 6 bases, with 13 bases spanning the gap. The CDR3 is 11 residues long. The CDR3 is CAFDGGFEQYF. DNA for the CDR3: TGTGCCTTCGACGGGGGCTTCGAGCAGTACTTC.

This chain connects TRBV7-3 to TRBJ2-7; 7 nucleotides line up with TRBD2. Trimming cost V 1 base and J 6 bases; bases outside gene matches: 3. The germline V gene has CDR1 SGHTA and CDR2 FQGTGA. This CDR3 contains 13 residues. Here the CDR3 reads CASSLRGGFEQYF. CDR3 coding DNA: TGTGCCAGCAGCTTAAGGGGGGGTTTCGAGCAGTACTTC.

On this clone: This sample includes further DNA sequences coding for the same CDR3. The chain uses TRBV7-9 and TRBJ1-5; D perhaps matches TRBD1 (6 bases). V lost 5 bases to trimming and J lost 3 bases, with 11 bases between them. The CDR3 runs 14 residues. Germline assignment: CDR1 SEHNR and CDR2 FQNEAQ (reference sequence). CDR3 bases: TGTGCCAGCAGCCCCGGACAGATCAATCAGCCCCAGCATTTT. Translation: CASSPGQINQPQHF. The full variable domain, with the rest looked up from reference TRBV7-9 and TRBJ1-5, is DTGVSQNPRHKITKRGQNVTFRCDPISEHNRLYWYRQTLGQGPEFLTYFQNEAQLEKSRLLSDRFSAERPKGSFSTLEIQRTEQGDSAMYLCASSPGQINQPQHFGDGTRLSIL.

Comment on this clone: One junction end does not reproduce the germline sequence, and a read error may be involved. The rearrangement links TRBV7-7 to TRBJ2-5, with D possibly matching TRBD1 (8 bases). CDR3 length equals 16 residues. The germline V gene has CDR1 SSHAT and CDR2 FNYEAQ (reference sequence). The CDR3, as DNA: TGTGCTAGCAGCTTAGGGGTACAGGGGGGGCAAGAGACCCAGTACTTC. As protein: CASSLGVQGGQETQYF.

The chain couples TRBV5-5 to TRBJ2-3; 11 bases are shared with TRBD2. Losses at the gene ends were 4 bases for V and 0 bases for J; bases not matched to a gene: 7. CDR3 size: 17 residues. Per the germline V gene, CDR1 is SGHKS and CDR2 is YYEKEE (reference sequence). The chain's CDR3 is CASSPSWTSGSTDTQYF. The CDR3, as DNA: TGTGCCAGCAGCCCCTCCTGGACTAGCGGGAGCACAGATACGCAGTATTTT.